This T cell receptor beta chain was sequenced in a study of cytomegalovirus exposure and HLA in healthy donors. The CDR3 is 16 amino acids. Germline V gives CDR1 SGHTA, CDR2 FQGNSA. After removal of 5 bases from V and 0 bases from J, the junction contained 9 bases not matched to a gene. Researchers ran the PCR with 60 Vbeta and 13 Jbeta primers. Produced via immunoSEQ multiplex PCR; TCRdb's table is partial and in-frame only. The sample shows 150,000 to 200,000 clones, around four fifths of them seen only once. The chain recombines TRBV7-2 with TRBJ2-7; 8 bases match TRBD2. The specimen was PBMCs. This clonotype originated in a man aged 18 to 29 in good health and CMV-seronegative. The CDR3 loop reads CASSPQGGGSSYEQYF. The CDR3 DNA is TGTGCCAGCAGCCCCCAGGGCGGGGGGAGCTCCTACGAGCAGTACTTC.